The clone carrying this T cell receptor (beta chain) has a count of ten or more. Its antigen is currently unknown. Previously, flow cytometry had revealed CD8+CD57+ cell expansion in the patients chosen for sequencing. Severe acquired aplastic anemia affected all patients. This record comes from a study of CD8+CD57+ T cells in acquired aplastic anemia. The wider study: The sorted CD4+ and CD8+ cells yielded an average around 3.2 ug of DNA.

Trimming removed 4 bases at V and 2 bases at J, with 10 bases between. Looked up from germline, CDR1 is ENHRY and CDR2 is SYGVKD. The CDR3 is 14 amino acids. CDR3 and TCR beta VDJ profiling relied on a genomic DNA template. Using its own MiXCR run on the reads, TCRdb lists one record per CDR3 protein. Among 150,000 to 200,000 distinct CDR3 sequences listed, 48% were seen once. General study results and limits: The same twenty-nine CD8+ CDR3 sequences occurred in patients and in controls. With respect to CD8+ Simpson's diversity, patients and controls did not differ significantly.

The rearrangement joins TRBV10-3 to TRBJ2-3; TRBD2 might be the D (6 bases). Sequenced sample: sorted CD4+, CD8+, or CD8+CD57+ T cells (not recorded which) from PBMCs. The receptor was isolated from a human donor with aplastic anemia. This CDR3 reads CAISGRETTDTQYF. The CDR3 DNA sequence: TGTGCCATCAGTGGACGGGAGACCACAGATACGCAGTATTTT.